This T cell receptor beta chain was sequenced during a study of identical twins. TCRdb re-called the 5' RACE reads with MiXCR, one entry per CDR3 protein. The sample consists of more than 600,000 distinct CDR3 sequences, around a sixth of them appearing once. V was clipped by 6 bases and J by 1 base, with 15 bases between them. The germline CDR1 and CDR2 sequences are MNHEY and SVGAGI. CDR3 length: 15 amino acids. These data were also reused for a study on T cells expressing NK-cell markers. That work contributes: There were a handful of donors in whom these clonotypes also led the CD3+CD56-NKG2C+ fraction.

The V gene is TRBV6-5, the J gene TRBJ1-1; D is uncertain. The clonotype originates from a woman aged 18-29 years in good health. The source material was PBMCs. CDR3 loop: CASRILGSGNTEAFF. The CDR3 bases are TGTGCCAGCAGGATACTCGGGTCAGGGAACACTGAAGCTTTCTTT.